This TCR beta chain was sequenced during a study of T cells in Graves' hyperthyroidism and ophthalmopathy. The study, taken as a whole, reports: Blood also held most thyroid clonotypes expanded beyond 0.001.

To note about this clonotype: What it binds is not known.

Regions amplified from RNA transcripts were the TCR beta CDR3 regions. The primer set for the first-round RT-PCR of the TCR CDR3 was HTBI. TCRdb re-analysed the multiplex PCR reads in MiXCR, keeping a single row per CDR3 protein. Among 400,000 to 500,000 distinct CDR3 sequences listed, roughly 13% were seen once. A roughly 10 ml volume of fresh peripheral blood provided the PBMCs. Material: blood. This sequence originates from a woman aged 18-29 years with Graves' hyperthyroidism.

The CDR3 protein is CSARDSAANYGYTF. Written as DNA, the CDR3 is TGCAGTGCTAGAGATTCGGCAGCTAACTATGGCTACACCTTC. The chain joins TRBV20-1 to TRBJ1-2; D uncertain. CDR1 DFQATT and CDR2 SNEGSKA come from the germline V gene (reference sequence). Trimming took off 0 bases at V and 0 bases at J, with 8 bases between the two ends. This CDR3 is built from 14 residues.